This T cell receptor (beta chain) comes out of a study of cytomegalovirus exposure and HLA in healthy donors listed by TCRdb under 2017. Some background on the complete study: An earlier analysis of approximately 640 of the donors reported more than 250 Gb of sequence data and 117 million unique TCR beta sequences from roughly 180 million T cells. Roughly 300 gigabases of sequencing data and approximately 92 million unique TCR sequences made up an early release that covered several hundred HLA-typed donors. Among the roughly 400 genotyped donors, approximately 76% belonged to the genetic ancestry cluster associated with self-reported Caucasian donors. The study aimed to test whether cataloging public T cell receptors could reveal signatures of past pathogen exposure. Using immunosequencing, the study profiled T cell repertoires from 500 to 800 subjects and related those repertoires to cytomegalovirus serostatus. Besides the first cohort of roughly 660 subjects, a separate validation cohort made up of over 95 different subjects was used. The study combined high-throughput TCR immunosequencing, statistical association of individual TCRs with disease status, and machine learning to predict cytomegalovirus infection status. In a later analysis, previously published TCR beta repertoires from 666 donors were re-analyzed and high-resolution HLA genotyping was added so that TCR occurrence patterns could be studied. Rather than drawing on any new phenotypic data, the later analysis identified candidate immune exposures from TCR beta sequences and the way those sequences occurred across donors. To decide whether each TCR beta V gene segment behaved as functional or pseudogenic, an earlier analysis of several hundred of the donors relied on high-throughput TCR beta sequencing. Donor age, sex, ethnicity and CMV serostatus were compiled together with the repertoire data. A later genetic analysis used genome-wide SNP genotypes for 398 of the 666 donors, treating that subset as a discovery cohort. All discovery cohort repertoires had been generated on a single sequencing platform. HLA typing included class I and class II loci at four-digit resolution. Typing coverage varied by locus: about 620-630 donors for A, B, C, DRB1 and DQB1; roughly 510 for DQA1; 600 to 610 for DPA1; fewer than 480 for DPB1. Five DR-DQ haplotypes were handled as single units for association and clustering, since linkage in the cohort was strong. Among a few hundred genotyped donors of the cohort, an average of around 240,000 unique TCR beta nucleotide sequences were sequenced per donor, roughly 18% of them non-productive. General findings and caveats noted by the study authors: A later analysis found that most CMV-associated TCR beta chains appeared HLA-restricted, with HLA associations seemingly driven largely by CMV exposure. In an earlier analysis of a few hundred of the donors, most TCR beta V segments were observed in productive rearrangements about 90% or about 30% of the time, broadly matching IMGT annotations. HLA typing was unavailable for some donors at each locus, so association tests used only the typed subset. A later genetic analysis associated a missense DCLRE1C variant with V-gene and J-gene trimming of TCR beta chains, and an independent cohort replicated the association. The only immune exposure information available for the cohort was CMV serostatus. In a later analysis, about 16,000 TCR beta sequences were associated with specific HLA alleles at a false discovery rate of 0.05. Linkage disequilibrium might explain the correlated functional status among segregating V segments, but an unknown experimental factor could not be excluded. Compared with the approximately 670-donor mean, donors in an Asian-associated ancestry cluster had fewer N-insertions in productive TCRs, according to a later genetic analysis. A further reported finding was that TCR beta sequences accurately predicted the HLA-A and HLA-B alleles for most subjects in the first cohort. A later analysis found that TCR association rates varied across HLA loci, with DRB1 alleles showing the most associated TCRs and HLA-C alleles the fewest. Most TCR sequences were seen in very few donors, while some public TCRs were found in many individuals. Compared with equally common non-associated chains, HLA-associated TCR beta chains in a later analysis were more clonally expanded and had lower generation probabilities. The study gave a list of 150 to 200 TCR beta chains associated with cytomegalovirus. The presence/absence analyses assumed that sequencing depth was roughly uniform across donors, and that assumption may not be true. The earlier analysis of 450 to 700 of the donors excluded some 15 rarely observed V segments, including chromosome 9 orphons, because counts were too low. The authors suggested that the approach could potentially be extended to other disease states and immunological phenotypes. Some IMGT-functional V segments, including TRBV6-2 and TRBV6-3, could not be told apart with the 87-base-pair reads, so those segments were excluded. The cohort was sequenced for TCR beta chains only, and without alpha or paired-chain data the features that could be detected were limited. A cluster of highly shared sequence variants was judged likely to represent a technical artifact of the sequencing pipeline. When HLA alleles, especially DR and DQ, strongly co-occurred, attributing TCR associations to individual alleles was difficult. In both the original and validation cohorts, the classifier was reported to diagnose cytomegalovirus status with high specificity and sensitivity. Several of the top co-occurrence clusters appeared to be linked to parvovirus B19, influenza, CMV and Epstein-Barr virus, according to a later analysis. Three of the identified cytomegalovirus-associated TCR beta chains were confirmed in vitro to be specific for cytomegalovirus antigens.

The cohort comprised hundreds of healthy bone marrow donors. All cohort members were sampled while nominally healthy, although unrecorded immune exposures were likely present. Of the approximately 700 cohort members, around 290 had a positive CMV serostatus and about 360 had a negative one, while no CMV serostatus was recorded for the donor. Every donor gave a peripheral blood sample, and the peripheral blood mononuclear cells from that sample were used for TCR beta sequencing. Genomic DNA was extracted from the blood cell samples with the Qiagen DNeasy Blood Extraction Kit. Concerning this clone: Its antigen is unknown. The record has no base qualities; no much larger clone is one base away.

Libraries were constructed by the immunoSEQ multiplex PCR assay. For the multiplex PCR, a mixture combining 60 forward primers for TCR Vbeta segments and 13 reverse primers for TCR Jbeta segments was used. A multiplex PCR assay on genomic DNA amplified the CDR3 region of rearranged TCR beta genes. On the Illumina HiSeq System, the amplified TCR beta libraries were sequenced as 87-base-pair reads. The paper's data handling went like this. In a later analysis, tens of millions of unique TCR beta chains were counted across the roughly 610 repertoires, and around 10 million of these chains were shared by at least two donors. Raw reads were error-corrected and collapsed into unique sequences by a nearest-neighbor algorithm in which closely related sequences were merged to remove PCR and sequencing errors. Alignment of CDR3 sequences to IMGT reference sequences was used to assign V, D and J gene segments. For a sequence to be retained, a match of at least six nucleotides to both a V gene segment and a J gene segment was required. Rearrangements were called productive when the CDR3 lacked stop codons and stayed in frame with V and J; all others were non-productive. Following IMGT convention, CDR3 was defined as the stretch from the second conserved V-encoded cysteine to the conserved J-encoded phenylalanine. The earlier analysis of about 560 of the donors excluded any sequence lacking an unambiguous match to a single V gene segment. An earlier analysis of a few hundred of the donors classified V segments as functional when productive rearrangements were above 56.7% and as segregating when the standard deviation between donors was above 5%. A statistical classification framework was built to diagnose cytomegalovirus status from the catalog of TCR beta chain sequences. A later analysis assigned V and J genes by comparing TCR nucleotide sequences with IMGT/GENE-DB human TR gene sequences. Using the TCRdist pipeline, a later analysis assigned CDR3 sequences along with most-parsimonious VDJ recombination scenarios. In a later analysis, every TCR beta chain was defined by the combination of its CDR3 amino acid sequence and its V-gene family, and reads without a unique V-gene family were dropped. A later analysis removed over 500 highly shared, low-generation-probability nucleotide sequences to deal with suspected cross-contamination and a sequencing artifact. In a later analysis, a clonal expansion index was calculated for each public chain from normalized within-repertoire ranks of inferred template counts. A later analysis computed generation probabilities with a VDJ recombination model fitted to out-of-frame rearrangements, and checked the results against IGoR. In a later analysis, hypergeometric tests were used to score TCR-TCR, TCR-HLA and TCR-CMV co-occurrence, with a repertoire-size bias correction applied to TCR pairs. To estimate false discovery rates, a later analysis permuted the HLA or CMV assignments 20 times. In a later analysis, co-occurring TCRs were grouped using DBSCAN, and TCRdist sequence similarity was added for clustering within HLA-allele-positive subsets. Repertoires with fewer than 30,000 or more than 120,000 public chains, plus five repertoires with anomalous nucleotide sharing, were excluded from co-occurrence clustering. TCRdb provides this immuneACCESS table in a form limited to in-frame rearrangements. Some clones are lacking; in checked studies, under half of them reflect an unresolved V gene, and why the rest are absent is not known. The DNA was the basis for D and trimming; V, J and clone size are from that table. The sample table holds some 130,000 clones, of which roughly 77% were seen once. The ten most abundant clones make up over 4% of the sample.

The cysteine opens and the phenylalanine closes a CDR3 of 18 amino acids. Only the CDR3 part of the read is kept: 54 bases, read in frame from the first base. The germline ends are 23 bases apart after V is trimmed by 5 bases and J by 1 base. The germline V gene supplies CDR1 MDHEN and CDR2 SYDVKM. The specimen was PBMCs. The TCR comes from a man aged 25 to 40 in good health. Rearrangement joined TRBV28 to TRBJ1-1; confidence is insufficient to name the D gene. The DNA reads as follows: TGTGCCAGCAGTCCATCCTCCACCTGGACTGAATCGAACACTGAAGCTTTCTTT. This codes for CASSPSSTWTESNTEAFF. The entire variable domain, with the stretches around the CDR3 drawn from the reference TRBV28 and TRBJ1-1 proteins, is DVKVTQSSRYLVKRTGEKVFLECVQDMDHENMFWYRQDPGLGLRLIYFSYDVKMKEKGDIPEGYSVSREKKERFSLILESASTNQTSMYLCASSPSSTWTESNTEAFFGQGTRLTVV.